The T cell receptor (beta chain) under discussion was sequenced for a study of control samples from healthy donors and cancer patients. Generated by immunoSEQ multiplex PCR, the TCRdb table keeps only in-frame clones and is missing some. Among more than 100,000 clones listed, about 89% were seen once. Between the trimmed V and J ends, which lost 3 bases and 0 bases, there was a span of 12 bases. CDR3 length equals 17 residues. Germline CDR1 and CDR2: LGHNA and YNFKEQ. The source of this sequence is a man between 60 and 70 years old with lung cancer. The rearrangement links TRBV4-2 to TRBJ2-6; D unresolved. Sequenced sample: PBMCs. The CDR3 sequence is CASSQIQTFSGANVLTF. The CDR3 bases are TGTGCCAGCAGCCAGATACAGACCTTCTCTGGGGCCAACGTCCTGACTTTC.